This passage covers 9 T cell receptor beta chains from one sample sequenced in a study of blood T cells in healthy people across ages (dated by TCRdb to 2014 to 2015). Library preparation employed 5' RACE. Sequenced on an Illumina HiSeq 2500. A second PCR of about 6 to 11 cycles was run with a J-beta primer mix and a sample-barcoded 5' primer. TCRdb trimmed the raw reads at Q25, called clones with MiXCR and kept productive beta chains. Rows with one shared CDR3 protein collapse into an entry with the most common genes and DNA. The sample contains 250,000 to 300,000 distinct CDR3 sequences, roughly 27% of them found a single time. The ten largest clones capture over 25% of the sample. Input material: blood. Receptor source: a woman aged 70-85 years in good health.

The chain employs TRBV4-3 and TRBJ2-4; no clear D gene. CDR3 length equals 16 residues. V shed 1 base and J shed 0 bases, with 10 bases lying between them. From germline, CDR1 is LGHNA and CDR2 YSLEER. This chain's CDR3 is CASSQGHSLAKNIQYF. CDR3 nucleotides: TGCGCCAGCAGCCAAGGGCACAGCTTAGCCAAAAACATTCAGTACTTC.

The rearrangement joins TRBV12-3 or TRBV12-4 to TRBJ2-3; the D call may be TRBD1 or TRBD2 (5 bases each). This CDR3 is 12 amino acids long. V lost 7 bases to trimming and J lost 5 bases, with 10 bases between them. The CDR3 protein is CASTVRGDTQYF. The CDR3 bases are TGTGCCAGCACCGTGAGGGGAGATACGCAGTATTTT.

This chain uses TRBV2 with TRBJ2-3, with 13 bases that match TRBD2. After removal of 4 bases from V and 5 bases from J, the junction contained 3 bases not matched to a gene. Germline V CDR1 and CDR2: SNHLY, FYNNEI. The CDR3 extends over 15 amino acids. CDR3 nucleotide sequence: TGTGCCAGCAGTGGGGGACTAGCGGGACGAGATACGCAGTATTTT. Encoded protein: CASSGGLAGRDTQYF.

V and J are TRBV28 and TRBJ1-3, with TRBD1 as a possible D gene (6 bases). The CDR3 runs to 14 residues. The V end lost 3 bases, the J end lost 9 bases, and 15 bases lay between the germline ends. Germline CDR1 is MDHEN and CDR2 is SYDVKM. The CDR3 region is CASSLDLTGTTIYF. For the CDR3, the DNA is TGTGCCAGCAGTTTGGATCTCACAGGGACCACCATATATTTT. The whole variable domain, filled in from reference TRBV28 and TRBJ1-3, reads DVKVTQSSRYLVKRTGEKVFLECVQDMDHENMFWYRQDPGLGLRLIYFSYDVKMKEKGDIPEGYSVSREKKERFSLILESASTNQTSMYLCASSLDLTGTTIYFGEGSWLTVV.

The CDR3 loop reads CASSYRTVWETQYF. CDR3 nucleotide sequence: TGTGCCAGCAGCTATAGGACTGTGTGGGAGACCCAGTACTTC. The chain recombines TRBV5-6 with TRBJ2-5; D is perhaps TRBD2 (5 bases). Trimming shortened V by 3 bases and J by 5 bases, and 14 bases separated the two germline ends. Germline CDR1 is SGHDT and CDR2 is YYEEEE. This CDR3 comprises 14 residues. The full variable domain, in which reference TRBV5-6 and TRBJ2-5 provide the parts outside the CDR3, is DAGVTQSPTHLIKTRGQQVTLRCSPKSGHDTVSWYQQALGQGPQFIFQYYEEEERQRGNFPDRFSGHQFPNYSSELNVNALLLGDSALYLCASSYRTVWETQYFGPGTRLLVL.

V usage is TRBV20-1 and J usage is TRBJ2-3, with 13 nucleotides matching TRBD2. The germline gives CDR1 DFQATT, CDR2 SNEGSKA (reference sequence). The CDR3 loop spans 13 amino acids. The CDR3 loop reads CSALAGGGDTQYF. The CDR3 region has the DNA TGCAGCGCACTAGCGGGAGGGGGAGATACGCAGTATTTT.

At least ten counts were recorded for this clonotype. CDR3 region: CSARVGTGNQPQHF. DNA of the CDR3: TGCAGTGCTAGAGTTGGGACAGGCAATCAGCCCCAGCATTTT. The chain recombines TRBV20-1 with TRBJ1-5; 7 bases fit TRBD1. CDR3 size: 14 residues. Germline assignment: CDR1 DFQATT and CDR2 SNEGSKA (reference sequence). Losses at the gene ends were 1 base for V and 2 bases for J; bases not matched to a gene: 2.

This clonotype was counted ten times or more. The DNA for the CDR3 is TGTGCCAGCAGCACCCGGGAGCCAGGAAATGAAAAACTGTTTTTT. It translates to CASSTREPGNEKLFF. This chain connects TRBV5-6 to TRBJ1-4; D is undetermined. Germline V lookup: CDR1 SGHDT, CDR2 YYEEEE. The CDR3 runs 15 residues. Trimming took off 4 bases at V and 5 bases at J, with 15 bases between the two ends.

This chain uses TRBV6-6 with TRBJ1-1, with 7 nucleotides matching TRBD1. The ends lost 6 bases at V and 0 bases at J; junction bases unmatched: 7. Germline V gives CDR1 MNHNY, CDR2 SVGAGI (reference sequence). This CDR3 comprises 15 residues. DNA of the CDR3: TGTGCCAGCAGGCGACAGGGCGAGGTGAACACTGAAGCTTTCTTT. As protein: CASRRQGEVNTEAFF.